A selection of T cell receptor beta chains follows, all from one sample in a study of radiation and T cells in renal cell carcinoma. Libraries were prepared by immunoSEQ multiplex PCR; TCRdb keeps only in-frame clonotypes and omits some of them. In the table there are 60,000 to 80,000 clones, roughly 82% of which are singletons. The sequences come from blood, collected from a patient whose treatment included radiotherapy and nephrectomy. These receptors originate from a man aged 55 to 69 with renal cell carcinoma. The CDR3 runs from the conserved cysteine through the conserved F or W. The D gene is left open where the match is weak. The size of a clone is reported for some rows only, either as once, few or many, or as a class for expanded clones.

v_call	j_call	d_call	clone_size	cdr3_aa	cdr3_nt
TRBV10-3	TRBJ1-1	NA	NA	CAIKTENTEAFF	TGTGCCATCAAGACAGAGAACACTGAAGCTTTCTTT
TRBV4-2	TRBJ2-7	TRBD1	NA	CASSTGGEQYF	TGTGCCAGCAGCACAGGGGGGGAGCAGTACTTC
TRBV5-1	TRBJ1-2	TRBD1	NA	CASKLLSGTGSYGYTF	TGCGCCAGTAAACTATTATCCGGGACAGGGAGCTATGGCTACACCTTC
TRBV27	TRBJ1-1	NA	few	CASSFIRGGGTEAFF	TGTGCCAGCAGTTTCATCAGGGGCGGGGGCACTGAAGCTTTCTTT
TRBV27	TRBJ2-6	TRBD2	NA	CASSLSSGRRLSGANVLTF	TGTGCCAGCAGTTTATCGAGCGGGAGGAGGCTCTCTGGGGCCAACGTCCTGACTTTC
TRBV5-6	TRBJ2-1	TRBD1	NA	CASRGGTGVRGEQFF	TGTGCCAGCAGGGGCGGGACAGGGGTTCGGGGTGAGCAGTTCTTC
TRBV28	TRBJ2-2	NA	NA	CASSPSQQGPGELFF	TGTGCCAGCAGTCCGTCTCAACAGGGCCCCGGGGAGCTGTTTTTT
TRBV5-6	TRBJ1-2	NA	NA	CASSLEGPNGYTF	TGTGCCAGCAGCTTGGAAGGGCCTAATGGCTACACCTTC
TRBV5-1	TRBJ1-2	NA	NA	CASSLAVGAGSPYGYTF	TGCGCCAGCAGCTTGGCCGTTGGGGCAGGGAGTCCGTATGGCTACACCTTC
TRBV19	TRBJ2-1	TRBD2	once	CASSTGLDRSNEQFF	TGTGCCAGTAGTACCGGACTAGATCGGAGCAATGAGCAGTTCTTC
TRBV7-8	TRBJ1-1	NA	NA	CASSSSTIEAFF	TGTGCCAGCAGCTCCTCGACGATCGAAGCTTTCTTT
TRBV6-5	TRBJ1-2	TRBD1	NA	CASNPGTGYGYTF	TGTGCCAGCAACCCCGGGACAGGGTATGGCTACACCTTC
TRBV6-7	TRBJ2-3	TRBD2	NA	CASSYGLSGREDADTQYF	TGTGCCAGCAGTTACGGGTTGAGCGGGAGGGAGGACGCAGATACGCAGTATTTT
TRBV5-1	TRBJ1-1	NA	NA	CASSWGGTEAFF	TGCGCCAGCAGCTGGGGGGGCACTGAAGCTTTCTTT
TRBV7-9	TRBJ2-7	NA	NA	CASSFSVSRGDEQYF	TGTGCCAGCAGCTTTAGCGTATCCAGGGGCGACGAGCAGTACTTC
TRBV21-1	TRBJ2-3	NA	NA	CASSRTSGSAPTDTQYF	TGTGCCAGCAGTCGGACTAGCGGGAGCGCCCCCACAGATACGCAGTATTTT
TRBV7-2	TRBJ2-7	TRBD1	NA	CASSPSGQGANEQYF	TGTGCCAGCAGCCCCTCCGGACAGGGGGCAAACGAGCAGTACTTC
TRBV10-2	TRBJ2-2	TRBD1	NA	CASSEQGANTGELFF	TGCGCCAGCAGTGAGCAGGGGGCGAACACCGGGGAGCTGTTTTTT
TRBV7-2	TRBJ2-7	NA	NA	CASRPLPPHEQYF	TGTGCCAGCAGACCCCTACCCCCTCACGAGCAGTACTTC
TRBV7-9	TRBJ1-4	NA	NA	CASSVPANEKLFF	TGTGCCAGCAGCGTCCCCGCTAATGAAAAACTGTTTTTT
TRBV11-3	TRBJ2-7	TRBD2	NA	CASSLDGLAGGFFYEQYF	TGTGCCAGCAGCTTAGATGGACTAGCGGGAGGATTCTTTTATGAGCAGTACTTC
TRBV10-1	TRBJ1-4	TRBD1	NA	CASSAGQGTNEKLFF	TGCGCCAGCAGTGCGGGACAGGGGACTAATGAAAAACTGTTTTTT